These 17 T cell receptor beta chains were sequenced from one sample in a study of neurological immune-mediated disorders. TCRdb passed the 5' RACE reads through MiXCR, listing each CDR3 protein once. The sample contains about 52,000 distinct CDR3 sequences, approximately 3.9% of which appear only once. Sequenced: PBMCs. The source is a man aged 60-69 years with multiple sclerosis.

This clonotype appeared a few times. The junction shows a germline mismatch at one end, possibly a read error. The CDR3 region is CASLTPDQNSTLNF. DNA of the CDR3: TGTGCCAGCCTCACCCCGGACCAGAATTCCACCCTCAACTTT. This chain links TRBV28 with TRBJ1-6; D gene ambiguous. Germline values: CDR1 MDHEN, CDR2 SYDVKM. There are 14 residues in the CDR3.

In its sample, this clonotype was seen many times. The chain uses TRBV10-3 and TRBJ1-3, with D unclear. The V end lost 4 bases, the J end lost 1 base, and 8 bases lay between the germline ends. The CDR3 is 14 residues long. Germline V gives CDR1 ENHRY, CDR2 SYGVKD. DNA for the CDR3: TGTGCCATCAGTGTTGCGGGATCTGGAAACACCATATATTTT. Amino acids: CAISVAGSGNTIYF.

Many counts were recorded for this clonotype. The J gene is TRBJ2-7, the V gene TRBV7-9; the match to TRBD2 covers 16 bases. There are 19 residues in the CDR3. V was clipped by 3 bases and J by 2 bases; unmatched bases: 10. Germline V gene sequence: CDR1 SEHNR, CDR2 FQNEAQ (reference sequence). CDR3 in amino acids: CASSFFGTGTSGRAYEQYF. The CDR3 DNA is TGTGCCAGCAGCTTCTTCGGGACAGGGACTAGCGGGAGGGCCTACGAGCAGTACTTC. The full variable domain, in which reference TRBV7-9 and TRBJ2-7 provide the parts outside the CDR3, is DTGVSQNPRHKITKRGQNVTFRCDPISEHNRLYWYRQTLGQGPEFLTYFQNEAQLEKSRLLSDRFSAERPKGSFSTLEIQRTEQGDSAMYLCASSFFGTGTSGRAYEQYFGPGTRLTVT.

This clonotype was recorded only once. A much larger clone lies a single base off, so this may be a read error. The chain employs TRBV6-1 and TRBJ1-1; D gene ambiguous. The germline V gene encodes CDR1 MNHNS and CDR2 SASEGT. The CDR3 runs to 15 residues. In nucleotides, the CDR3 is TGTACCAGCAGTGAATCAAGATTAAGGAACACTGAAGCTTTCTTT. Its protein is CTSSESRLRNTEAFF.

This clonotype has at least ten counts. The chain uses TRBV20-1 and TRBJ2-2, with no clear D. CDR1 is DFQATT and CDR2 is SNEGSKA in the germline V gene (reference sequence). The CDR3 has 15 residues. Between the trimmed V and J ends, which lost 6 bases and 4 bases, there was a span of 18 bases. Written as DNA, the CDR3 is TGCAGTGCCCCTGGAATTTTCAAAGCCACCGGGGAGCTGTTTTTT. This sequence encodes CSAPGIFKATGELFF.

This clonotype was counted many times. This chain connects TRBV12-3 or TRBV12-4 to TRBJ1-1; a weak D match, TRBD1 (5 bases). Trimming shortened V by 6 bases and J by 6 bases, and 17 bases separated the two germline ends. This CDR3 region has 14 residues. The CDR3 bases are TGTGCCAGCAGGCGACAGACCGCCGCTTCTGAAGCTTTCTTT. Protein: CASRRQTAASEAFF.

This clonotype was observed a handful of times. The V gene is TRBV20-1, the J gene TRBJ2-7, with 8 bases identical to TRBD1. Losses at the gene ends were 6 bases for V and 4 bases for J; bases not matched to a gene: 8. Per the germline V gene, CDR1 is DFQATT and CDR2 is SNEGSKA (reference sequence). The CDR3 contains 13 residues. The CDR3 here is CSATGQGLYEQYF. CDR3 nucleotides: TGCAGTGCGACTGGACAGGGCCTTTACGAGCAGTACTTC.

There are many counts of this clonotype. This chain connects TRBV11-2 to TRBJ1-2, with 7 positions matching TRBD1. This CDR3 contains 12 residues. Germline CDR1 is SGHAT and CDR2 is FQNNGV. V shed 5 bases and J 7 bases; nucleotides not matched to a gene: 4. CDR3 residues: CASSLTGVGYTF. DNA for the CDR3: TGTGCCAGCAGCCTTACAGGGGTTGGCTACACCTTC.

This clonotype has at least ten counts. The chain recombines TRBV6-5 with TRBJ1-1; 11 bases map to TRBD1. The CDR3 has 15 amino acids. After removal of 7 bases from V and 0 bases from J, the junction contained 4 bases not matched to a gene. The germline V gene has CDR1 MNHEY and CDR2 SVGAGI. CDR3 bases: TGTGCCAGCACTGGACAGGGGGCCTTGAACACTGAAGCTTTCTTT. Its protein product is CASTGQGALNTEAFF.

This clonotype appeared many times. The rearrangement joins TRBV27 to TRBJ2-4; D possibly corresponds to TRBD1 (6 bases). Germline V CDR1 and CDR2: MNHEY, SMNVEV (reference sequence). Trimming removed 5 bases at V and 1 base at J, with 18 bases between. The length of the CDR3 is 17 residues. The CDR3 DNA sequence: TGTGCCAGCAGTGAGACGTGGGGGCAGGGGGCCAAAAACATTCAGTACTTC. As protein: CASSETWGQGAKNIQYF.

In its sample, this clonotype was seen many times. The J gene is TRBJ2-3, the V gene TRBV5-1; maybe TRBD2 (6 bases). Trimming shortened V by 0 bases and J by 2 bases, and 10 bases separated the two germline ends. CDR1 and CDR2 from the germline V gene are SGHRS and YFSETQ. The CDR3 extends over 15 amino acids. The CDR3, as DNA: TGCGCCAGCAGCTTGGAGGGGACTTACACAGATACGCAGTATTTT. Amino acid sequence: CASSLEGTYTDTQYF.

This clonotype was seen repeatedly, ten times or more. The V gene is TRBV20-1, the J gene TRBJ1-6; D uncertain. Trimming cost V 6 bases and J 0 bases, with 12 bases left between them. The CDR3 runs to 15 residues. Germline CDR1 DFQATT, CDR2 SNEGSKA (reference sequence). The CDR3 region is CSARQESSYNSPLHF. CDR3 sequence (DNA): TGCAGTGCCCGGCAGGAGAGCTCCTATAATTCACCCCTCCACTTT.

In the case of this clonotype: This may be a read error, as it is one base from a much larger clone. This rearrangement joins TRBV29-1 to TRBJ2-5; TRBD1 matches 7 bases. There are 13 residues in the CDR3. V shed 6 bases, J shed 5 bases, and the junction held 9 bases outside the gene matches. CDR1 is SQVTM, CDR2 ANQGSEA, per germline. CDR3 loop: CSVRTGDWETQYF. The CDR3 nucleotides read TGCAGCGTAAGGACAGGCGACTGGGAGACCCAGTACTTC. Based on the CDR3 plus reference TRBV29-1 and TRBJ2-5, the full variable domain is SAVISQKPSRDICQRGTSLTIQCQVDSQVTMMFWYRQQPGQSLTLIATANQGSEATYESGFVIDKFPISRPNLTFSTLTVSNMSPEDSSIYLCSVRTGDWETQYFGPGTRLLVL.

At least ten counts were recorded for this clonotype. V and J are TRBV20-1 and TRBJ2-1; 7 bases map to TRBD1. J was trimmed by 4 bases and V by 5 bases; bases with no gene match: 2. The germline V gene has CDR1 DFQATT and CDR2 SNEGSKA (reference sequence). This CDR3 region has 12 residues. The CDR3 DNA is TGCAGTGCTGGGGGACAGTACAATGAGCAGTTCTTC. This sequence encodes CSAGGQYNEQFF.

In this sample, this clonotype turned up many times. This chain connects TRBV3-1 to TRBJ2-1, with a possible D match to TRBD1 (6 bases). This CDR3 contains 13 residues. Trimming shortened V by 1 base and J by 12 bases, and 13 bases separated the two germline ends. Looked up from germline, CDR1 is LGHDT and CDR2 is YNNKEL (reference sequence). This chain's CDR3 is CASSQGGPMRQFF. The CDR3 DNA reads as TGTGCCAGCAGCCAAGGGGGGCCGATGAGGCAGTTCTTC.

This clonotype was seen many times. The rearrangement links TRBV6-2 or TRBV6-3 to TRBJ2-1; D ambiguous. The CDR3 is 12 amino acids. V gave up 0 bases and J gave up 6 bases, with 3 bases separating them. Germline V CDR1 and CDR2: MNHEY, SVGEGT. The CDR3 DNA reads as TGTGCCAGCAGTTACTCGTCCAATGAGCAGTTCTTC. It is translated as CASSYSSNEQFF.

This clonotype was found many times. V gene TRBV21-1 combines with J gene TRBJ1-5; the table assigns TRBD1, which was not confirmed against the DNA. TRBV21-1 represents a pseudogene. This CDR3 comprises 16 residues. The CDR3 DNA reads as TGTGCCAGCAGCCCACATAAGACAGGAGAGAATCAGCCCCAGCATTTT. This encodes CASSPHKTGENQPQHF.